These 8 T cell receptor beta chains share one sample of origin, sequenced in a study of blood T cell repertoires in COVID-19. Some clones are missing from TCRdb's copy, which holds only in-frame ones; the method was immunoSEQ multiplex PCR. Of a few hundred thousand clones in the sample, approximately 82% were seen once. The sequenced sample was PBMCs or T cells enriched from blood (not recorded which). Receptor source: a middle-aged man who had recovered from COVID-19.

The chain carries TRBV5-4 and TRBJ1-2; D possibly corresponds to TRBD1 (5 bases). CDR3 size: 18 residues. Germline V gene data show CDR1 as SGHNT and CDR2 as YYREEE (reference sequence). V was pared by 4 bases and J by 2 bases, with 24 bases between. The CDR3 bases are TGTGCCAGCAGCCCCGGGTGGGGTCCAGGGCGGGGGAACTATGGCTACACCTTC. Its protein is CASSPGWGPGRGNYGYTF.

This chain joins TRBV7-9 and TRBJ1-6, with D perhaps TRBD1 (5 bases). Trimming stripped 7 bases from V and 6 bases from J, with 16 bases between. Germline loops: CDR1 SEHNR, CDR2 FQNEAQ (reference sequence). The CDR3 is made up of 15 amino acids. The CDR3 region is CASTPAGKPNSPLHF. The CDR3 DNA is TGTGCCAGCACCCCTGCAGGGAAACCTAATTCACCCCTCCACTTT.

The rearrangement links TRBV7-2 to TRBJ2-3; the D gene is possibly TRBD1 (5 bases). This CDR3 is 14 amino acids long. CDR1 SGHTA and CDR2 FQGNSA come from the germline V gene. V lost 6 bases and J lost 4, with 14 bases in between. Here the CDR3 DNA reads TGTGCCAGCAGGACAGATTGGGGTGCAGATACGCAGTATTTT. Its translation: CASRTDWGADTQYF.

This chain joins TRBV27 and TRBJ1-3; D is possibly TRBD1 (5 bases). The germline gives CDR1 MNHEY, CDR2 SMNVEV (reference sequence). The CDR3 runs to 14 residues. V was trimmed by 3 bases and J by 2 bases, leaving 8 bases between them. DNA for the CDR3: TGTGCCAGCAGTTTGGGAGGGGCTGGAAACACCATATATTTT. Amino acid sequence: CASSLGGAGNTIYF.

The CDR3 bases are TGTGCCAGCAGCGTAGCTGGGACAGACAATGAGCAGTTCTTC. It yields the protein CASSVAGTDNEQFF. The genes are TRBV9 and TRBJ2-1; 7 bases fit TRBD1. The V and J ends lost 0 bases and 5 bases, in that order; junction bases with no gene match: 2. The CDR3 has 14 residues. Germline V gene lookup returns CDR1 SGDLS and CDR2 YYNGEE.

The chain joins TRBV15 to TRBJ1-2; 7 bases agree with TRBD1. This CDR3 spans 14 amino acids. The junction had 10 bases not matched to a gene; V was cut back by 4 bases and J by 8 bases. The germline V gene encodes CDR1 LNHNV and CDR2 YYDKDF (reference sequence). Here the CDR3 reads CATSKGAAAGGYTF. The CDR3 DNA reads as TGTGCCACCAGCAAGGGGGCGGCCGCGGGGGGCTACACCTTC.

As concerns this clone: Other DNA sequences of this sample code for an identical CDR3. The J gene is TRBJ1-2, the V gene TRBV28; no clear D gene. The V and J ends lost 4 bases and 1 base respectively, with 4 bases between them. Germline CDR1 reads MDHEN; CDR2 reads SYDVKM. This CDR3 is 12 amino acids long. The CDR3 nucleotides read TGTGCCAGCAGTTCTGTTAACTATGGCTACACCTTC. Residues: CASSSVNYGYTF.

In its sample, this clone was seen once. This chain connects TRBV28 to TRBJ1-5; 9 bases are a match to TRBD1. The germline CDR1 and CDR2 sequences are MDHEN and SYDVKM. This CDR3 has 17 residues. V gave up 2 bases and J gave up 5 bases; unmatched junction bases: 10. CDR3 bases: TGTGCCAGCAGTTTAGGGGGGACAGGGTTAAAGCATCAGCCCCAGCATTTT. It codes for CASSLGGTGLKHQPQHF.